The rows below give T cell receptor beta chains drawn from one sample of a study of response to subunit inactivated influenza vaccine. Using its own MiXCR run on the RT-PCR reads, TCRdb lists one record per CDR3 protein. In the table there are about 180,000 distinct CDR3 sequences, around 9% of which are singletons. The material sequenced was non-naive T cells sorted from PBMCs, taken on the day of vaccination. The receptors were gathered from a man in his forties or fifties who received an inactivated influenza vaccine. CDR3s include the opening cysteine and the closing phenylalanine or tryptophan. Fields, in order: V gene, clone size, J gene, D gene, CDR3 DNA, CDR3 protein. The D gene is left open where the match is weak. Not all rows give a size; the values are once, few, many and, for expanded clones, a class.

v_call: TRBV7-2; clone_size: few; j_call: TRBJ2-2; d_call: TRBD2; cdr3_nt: TGTGCCAGCAGCTTAGCGGGGGGGAGCGGGGAGCTGTTTTTT; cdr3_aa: CASSLAGGSGELFF
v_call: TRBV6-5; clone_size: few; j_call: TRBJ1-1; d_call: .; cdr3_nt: TGTGCCAGCAGTTACCAGGACAACCCCACTGAAGCTTTCTTT; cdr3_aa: CASSYQDNPTEAFF
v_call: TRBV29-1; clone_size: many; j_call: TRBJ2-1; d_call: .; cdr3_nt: TGCAGCGTAGGACACTTATCCTACAATGAGCAGTTCTTC; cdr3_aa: CSVGHLSYNEQFF
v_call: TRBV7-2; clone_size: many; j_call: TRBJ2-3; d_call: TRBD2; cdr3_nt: TGTGCCAGCAGCTTTAACGGGGGGGCCATAGATACGCAGTATTTT; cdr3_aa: CASSFNGGAIDTQYF
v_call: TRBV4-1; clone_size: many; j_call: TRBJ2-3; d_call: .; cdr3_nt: TGCGCCAGCAGCCAAGAGGGCTATAGCACAGATACGCAGTATTTT; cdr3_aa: CASSQEGYSTDTQYF
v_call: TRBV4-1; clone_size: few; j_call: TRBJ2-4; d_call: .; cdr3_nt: TGCGCCAGCAGCCAGTCATGGGTGAAGCGGGCGACAGGGTTAGCCAAAAACATTCAGTACTTC; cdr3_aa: CASSQSWVKRATGLAKNIQYF
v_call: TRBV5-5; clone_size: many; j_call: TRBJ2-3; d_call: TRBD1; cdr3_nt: TGTGCCAGCAGCTTGGAGGACAGGGAACCCACAGATACGCAGTATTTT; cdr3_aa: CASSLEDREPTDTQYF
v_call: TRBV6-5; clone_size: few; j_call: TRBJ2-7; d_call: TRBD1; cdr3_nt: TGTGCCAGCAGTTACTCCAGGGGGCCCGCCTACGAGCAGTACTTC; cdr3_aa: CASSYSRGPAYEQYF
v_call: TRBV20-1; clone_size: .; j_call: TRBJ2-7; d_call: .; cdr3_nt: TGCAGTGCCCCAGGGGCTAGAAAAGGCGAGCAGTACTTC; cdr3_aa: CSAPGARKGEQYF
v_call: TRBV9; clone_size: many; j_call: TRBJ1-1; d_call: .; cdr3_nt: TGTGCCAGCAGCGTAGCTCAGGGGTCCACTGAAGCTTTCTTT; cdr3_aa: CASSVAQGSTEAFF
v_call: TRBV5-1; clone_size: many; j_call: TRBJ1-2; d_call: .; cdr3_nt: TGCGCCAGCAGCTTTGGCAGGGACTTACTCTATGGCTACACCTTC; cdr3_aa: CASSFGRDLLYGYTF
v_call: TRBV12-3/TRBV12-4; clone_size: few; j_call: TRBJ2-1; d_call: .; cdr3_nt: TGTGCCAGCAGCTTCCAGGCGGGGGCCACTCGACAATACAATGAGCAGTTCTTC; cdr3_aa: CASSFQAGATRQYNEQFF
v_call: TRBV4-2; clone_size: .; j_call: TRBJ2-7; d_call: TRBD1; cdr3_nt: TGTGCCAGCAGCCAACTTACAGGGGGTAAGGACTACGAGCAGTACTTC; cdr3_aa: CASSQLTGGKDYEQYF
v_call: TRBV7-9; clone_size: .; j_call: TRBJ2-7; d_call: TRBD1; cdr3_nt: TGTGCCAGCAGACAGGGGGCGAGCGAGCAGTACTTC; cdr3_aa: CASRQGASEQYF
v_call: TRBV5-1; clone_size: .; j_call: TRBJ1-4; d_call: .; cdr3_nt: TGCGCCAGCAGCTTGGAAAGGGGTGACGAAAAACTGTTTTTT; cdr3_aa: CASSLERGDEKLFF
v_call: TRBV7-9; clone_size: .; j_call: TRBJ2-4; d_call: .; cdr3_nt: TGTGCCAGCAGCTTAGAAGTCAGCAAAAACATTCAGTACTTC; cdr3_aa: CASSLEVSKNIQYF
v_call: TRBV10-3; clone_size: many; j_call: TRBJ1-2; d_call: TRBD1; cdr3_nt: TGTGCCATCAGAGTGACAGGGATAAACTATGGCTACACCTTC; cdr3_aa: CAIRVTGINYGYTF
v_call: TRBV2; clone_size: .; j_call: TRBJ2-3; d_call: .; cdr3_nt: TGTGCCAGCAAGGGCTTTAGCACAGATACGCAGTATTTT; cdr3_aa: CASKGFSTDTQYF
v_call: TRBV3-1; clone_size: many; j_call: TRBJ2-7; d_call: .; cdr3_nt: TGTGCCAGCAGCCAACAGAACTACGAGCAGTACTTC; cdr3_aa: CASSQQNYEQYF
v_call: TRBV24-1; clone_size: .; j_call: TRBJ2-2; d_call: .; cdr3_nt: TGTGCCACCAGTGATTGGAAGGGACGTTCCGGGGAGCTGTTTTTT; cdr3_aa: CATSDWKGRSGELFF
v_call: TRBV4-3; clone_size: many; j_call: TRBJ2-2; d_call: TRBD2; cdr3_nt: TGCGCCAGCAGCCAAGATCGGGGGGCCGGGGAGCTGTTTTTT; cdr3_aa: CASSQDRGAGELFF
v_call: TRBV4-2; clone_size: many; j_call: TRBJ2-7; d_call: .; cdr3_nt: TGTGCCAGCAGCCAGTTAGGGGGGACTAACGGGTTGGGGGAGCAGTACTTC; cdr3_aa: CASSQLGGTNGLGEQYF
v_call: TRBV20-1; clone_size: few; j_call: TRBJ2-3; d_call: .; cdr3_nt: TGCAGTGCTAGAGTTAGGCGGGACTCTAGCACAGATACGCAGTATTTT; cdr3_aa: CSARVRRDSSTDTQYF
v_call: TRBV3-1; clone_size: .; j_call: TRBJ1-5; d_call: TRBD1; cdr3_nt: TGTGCCAGCAGCCAAGGGACAGGGCATCAGCCCCAGCATTTT; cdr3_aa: CASSQGTGHQPQHF
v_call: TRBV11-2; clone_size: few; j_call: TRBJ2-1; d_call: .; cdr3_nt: TGTGCCAGCAGCCTATTACAGGGACCCTACAATGAGCAGTTCTTC; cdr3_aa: CASSLLQGPYNEQFF
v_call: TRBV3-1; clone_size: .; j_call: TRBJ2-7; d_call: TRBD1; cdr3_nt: TGTGCCAGCAGCCTGAGAACCGGGACAGGGTTTTACGAGCAGTACTTC; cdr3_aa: CASSLRTGTGFYEQYF
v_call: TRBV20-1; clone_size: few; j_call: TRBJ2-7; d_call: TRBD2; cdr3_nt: TGCAGTGCCAGCTTGGGCGGGAGGGCCTACGAGCAGTACTTC; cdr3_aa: CSASLGGRAYEQYF
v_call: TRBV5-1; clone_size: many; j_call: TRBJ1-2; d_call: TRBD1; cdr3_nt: TGCGCCAGCAGCTTGGGACAGGGAGGCTATGGCTACACCTTC; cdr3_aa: CASSLGQGGYGYTF
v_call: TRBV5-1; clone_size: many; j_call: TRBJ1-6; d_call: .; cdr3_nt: TGCGCCAGCAGCAGAGCCGGGACTCGAAATTCACCCCTCCACTTT; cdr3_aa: CASSRAGTRNSPLHF
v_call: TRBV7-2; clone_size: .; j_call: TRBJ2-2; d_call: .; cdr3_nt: TGTGCCAGCAGCTATGCAGGTGCCGGGGAGCTGTTTTTT; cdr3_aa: CASSYAGAGELFF
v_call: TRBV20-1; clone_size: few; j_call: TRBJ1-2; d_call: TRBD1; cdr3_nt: TGCAGTGCTAGGCCCCGGGACAGGGAGGGCTACACCTTC; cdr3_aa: CSARPRDREGYTF
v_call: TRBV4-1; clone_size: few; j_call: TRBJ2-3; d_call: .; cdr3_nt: TGCGCCAGCAGCCAGGATTTACAGCGATCTAGCACAGATACGCAGTATTTT; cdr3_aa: CASSQDLQRSSTDTQYF
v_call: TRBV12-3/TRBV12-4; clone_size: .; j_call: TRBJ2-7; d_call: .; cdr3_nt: TGTGCCAGCAGTCCTCTACTGGCAGGGGTCGAGCAGTACTTC; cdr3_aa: CASSPLLAGVEQYF
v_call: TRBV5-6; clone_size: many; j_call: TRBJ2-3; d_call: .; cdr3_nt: TGTGCCAGCAGCCGGAGTGAGGATACGCAGTATTTT; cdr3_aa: CASSRSEDTQYF